This record concerns one T cell receptor (beta chain) sequence. The sample belongs to a study of blood T cell repertoires in COVID-19. Overall study: Sources were T cells, B-cell-depleted T cells, or PBMCs; the material itself was cDNA or gDNA.

TCRdb's copy holds only in-frame clones and misses some; the assay was immunoSEQ multiplex PCR. Of hundreds of thousands of clones in the sample, 88% were seen once. Assignments of participants to cohorts depended upon their own reported clinical history. The CDR3 spans 12 residues. From germline, CDR1 is LGHNT and CDR2 FRNRAP. Trimming shortened V by 6 bases and J by 4 bases, and 8 bases separated the two germline ends. The sequenced material came from PBMCs or T cells enriched from blood (not recorded which). This clonotype was obtained from a middle-aged woman with acute COVID-19. The chain combines TRBV12-5 with TRBJ2-3, with no clear D. CDR3: CASGPIADTQYF. The CDR3 bases are TGTGCTAGTGGCCCCATAGCAGATACGCAGTATTTT.